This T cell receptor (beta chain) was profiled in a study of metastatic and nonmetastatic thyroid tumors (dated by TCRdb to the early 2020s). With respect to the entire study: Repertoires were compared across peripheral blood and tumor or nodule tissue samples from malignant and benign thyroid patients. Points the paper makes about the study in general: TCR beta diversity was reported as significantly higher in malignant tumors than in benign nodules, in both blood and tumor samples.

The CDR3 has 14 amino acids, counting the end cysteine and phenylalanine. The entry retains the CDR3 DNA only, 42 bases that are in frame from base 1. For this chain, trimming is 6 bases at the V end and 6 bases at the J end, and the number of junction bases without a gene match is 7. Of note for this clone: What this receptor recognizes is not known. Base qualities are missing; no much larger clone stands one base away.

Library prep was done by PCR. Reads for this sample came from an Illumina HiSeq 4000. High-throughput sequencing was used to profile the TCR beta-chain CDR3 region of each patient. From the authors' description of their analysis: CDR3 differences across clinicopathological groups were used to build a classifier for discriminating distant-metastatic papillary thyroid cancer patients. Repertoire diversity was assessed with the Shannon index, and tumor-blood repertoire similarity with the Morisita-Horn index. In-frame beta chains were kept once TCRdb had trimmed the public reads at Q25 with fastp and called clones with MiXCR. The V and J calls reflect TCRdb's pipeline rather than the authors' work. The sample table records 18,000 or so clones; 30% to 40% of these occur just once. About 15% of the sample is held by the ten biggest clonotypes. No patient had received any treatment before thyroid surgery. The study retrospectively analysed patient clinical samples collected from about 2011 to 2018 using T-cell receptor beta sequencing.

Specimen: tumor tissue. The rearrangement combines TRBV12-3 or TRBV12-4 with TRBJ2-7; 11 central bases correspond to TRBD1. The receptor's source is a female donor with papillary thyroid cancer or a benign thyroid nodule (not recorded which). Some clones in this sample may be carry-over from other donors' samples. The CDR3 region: CASRPGQGVFEQYF. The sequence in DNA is TGTGCCAGCAGACCGGGACAGGGGGTTTTCGAGCAGTACTTC.